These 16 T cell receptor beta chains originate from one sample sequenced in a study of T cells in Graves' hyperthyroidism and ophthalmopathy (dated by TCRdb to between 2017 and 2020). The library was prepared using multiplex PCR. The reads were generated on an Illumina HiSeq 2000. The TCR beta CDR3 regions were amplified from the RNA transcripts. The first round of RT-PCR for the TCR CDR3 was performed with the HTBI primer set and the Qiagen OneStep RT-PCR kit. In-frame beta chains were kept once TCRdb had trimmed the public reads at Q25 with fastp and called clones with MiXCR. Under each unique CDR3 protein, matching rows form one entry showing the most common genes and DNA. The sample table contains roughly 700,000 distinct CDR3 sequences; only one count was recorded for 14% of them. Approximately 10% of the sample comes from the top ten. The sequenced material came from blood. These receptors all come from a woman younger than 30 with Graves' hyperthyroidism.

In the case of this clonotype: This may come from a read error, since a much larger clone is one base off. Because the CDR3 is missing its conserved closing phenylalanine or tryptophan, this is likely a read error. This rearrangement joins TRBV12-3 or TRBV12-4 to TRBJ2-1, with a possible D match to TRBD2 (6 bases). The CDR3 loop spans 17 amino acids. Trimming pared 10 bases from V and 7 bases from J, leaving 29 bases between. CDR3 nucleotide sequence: TGTGCCACCAACCGGGACGCCGGGACTCGAATTAATAATGAGCAGTTCCTC. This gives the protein CATNRDAGTRINNEQFL.

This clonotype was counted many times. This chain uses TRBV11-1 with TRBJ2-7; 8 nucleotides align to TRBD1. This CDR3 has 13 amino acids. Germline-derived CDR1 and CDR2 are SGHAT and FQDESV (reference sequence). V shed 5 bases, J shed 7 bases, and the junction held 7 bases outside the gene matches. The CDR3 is CASSQWTGNEQYF. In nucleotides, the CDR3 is TGTGCCAGCAGCCAATGGACAGGGAATGAGCAGTACTTC.

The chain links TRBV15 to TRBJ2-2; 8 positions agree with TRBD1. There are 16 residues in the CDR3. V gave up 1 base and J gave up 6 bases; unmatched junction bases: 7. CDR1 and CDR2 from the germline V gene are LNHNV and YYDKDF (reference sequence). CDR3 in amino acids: CATSRADRVFPGELFF. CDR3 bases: TGTGCCACCAGCAGAGCGGACAGGGTTTTTCCCGGGGAGCTGTTTTTT.

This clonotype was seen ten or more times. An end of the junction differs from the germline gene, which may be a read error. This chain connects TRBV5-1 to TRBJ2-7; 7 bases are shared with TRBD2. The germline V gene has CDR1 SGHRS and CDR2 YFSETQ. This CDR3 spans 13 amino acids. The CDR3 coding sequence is TGTGCCAGCAGCTTAGGGAGGGACTACGAGCAGTACTTC. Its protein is CASSLGRDYEQYF.

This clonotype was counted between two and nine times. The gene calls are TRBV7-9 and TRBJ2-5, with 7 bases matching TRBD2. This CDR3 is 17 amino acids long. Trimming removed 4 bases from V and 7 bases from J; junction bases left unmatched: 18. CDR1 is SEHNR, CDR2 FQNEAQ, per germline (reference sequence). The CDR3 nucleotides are TGTGCCAGCAGCTCGGGGGGTGCGGCGGGCCCCATGGGGACCCAGTACTTC. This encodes CASSSGGAAGPMGTQYF.

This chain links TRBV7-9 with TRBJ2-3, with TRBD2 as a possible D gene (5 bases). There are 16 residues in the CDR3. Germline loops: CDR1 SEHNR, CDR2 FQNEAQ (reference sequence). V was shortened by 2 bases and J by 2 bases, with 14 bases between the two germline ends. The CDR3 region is CASSLLRGAATDTQYF. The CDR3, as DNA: TGTGCCAGCAGCTTATTACGGGGAGCGGCCACAGATACGCAGTATTTT.

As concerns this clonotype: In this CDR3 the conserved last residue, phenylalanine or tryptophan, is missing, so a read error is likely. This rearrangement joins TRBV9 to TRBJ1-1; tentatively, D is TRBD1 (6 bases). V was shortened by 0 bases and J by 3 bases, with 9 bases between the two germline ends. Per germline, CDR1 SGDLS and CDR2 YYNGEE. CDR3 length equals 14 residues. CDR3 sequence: CASSVGGAHTEAFL. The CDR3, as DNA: TGTGCCAGCAGCGTAGGGGGGGCCCACACTGAAGCTTTCCTT.

CDR3 protein: CSARDQRGTAKYEQYF. CDR3 bases: TGCAGTGCTAGAGACCAACGCGGGACAGCAAAATACGAGCAGTACTTC. The chain recombines TRBV20-1 with TRBJ2-7, with D tentatively TRBD1 (7 bases). V lost 0 bases to trimming and J lost 4 bases, with 19 bases between them. CDR3 size: 16 residues. CDR1 is DFQATT, CDR2 SNEGSKA, per germline (reference sequence).

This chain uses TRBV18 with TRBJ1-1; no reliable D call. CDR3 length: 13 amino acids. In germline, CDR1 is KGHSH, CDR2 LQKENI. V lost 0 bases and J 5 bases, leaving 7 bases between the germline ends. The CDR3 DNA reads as TGTGCCAGCTCACCACCTGGTCAGACTGAAGCTTTCTTT. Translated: CASSPPGQTEAFF. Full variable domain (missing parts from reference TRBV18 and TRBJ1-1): NAGVMQNPRHLVRRRGQEARLRCSPMKGHSHVYWYRQLPEEGLKFMVYLQKENIIDESGMPKERFSAEFPKEGPSILRIQQVVRGDSAAYFCASSPPGQTEAFFGQGTRLTVV.

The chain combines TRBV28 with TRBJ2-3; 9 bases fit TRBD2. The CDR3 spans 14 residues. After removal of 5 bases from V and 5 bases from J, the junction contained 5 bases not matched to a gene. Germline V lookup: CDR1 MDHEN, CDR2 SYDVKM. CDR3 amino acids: CASSRREGRDTQYF. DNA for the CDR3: TGTGCCAGCAGTAGGCGGGAGGGTAGAGATACGCAGTATTTT.

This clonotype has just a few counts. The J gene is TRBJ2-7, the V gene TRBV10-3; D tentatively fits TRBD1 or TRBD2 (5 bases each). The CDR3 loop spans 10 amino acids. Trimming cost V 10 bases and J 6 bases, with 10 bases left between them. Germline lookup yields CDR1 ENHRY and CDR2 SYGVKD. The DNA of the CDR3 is TGTGCCACTGGGGACGCCGAGCAGTACTTC. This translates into CATGDAEQYF.

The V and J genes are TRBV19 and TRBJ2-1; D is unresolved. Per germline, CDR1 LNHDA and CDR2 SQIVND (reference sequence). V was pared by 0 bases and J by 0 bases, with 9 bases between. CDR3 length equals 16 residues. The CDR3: CASSIDDRSSYNEQFF. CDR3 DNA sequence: TGTGCCAGTAGTATAGACGATCGGAGCTCCTACAATGAGCAGTTCTTC.

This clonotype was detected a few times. For the CDR3, the DNA is TGTGCCAGCAGCTTGGCGGGGGCGAGCTCCTACAATGAGCAGTTCTTC. Translated, it gives CASSLAGASSYNEQFF. The J gene is TRBJ2-1, the V gene TRBV5-5, with D possibly being TRBD1 or TRBD2 (6 bases each). Germline CDR1 reads SGHKS; CDR2 reads YYEKEE (reference sequence). The CDR3 covers 16 residues. The V end was cut by 0 bases, the J end by 0 bases, with 10 bases between.

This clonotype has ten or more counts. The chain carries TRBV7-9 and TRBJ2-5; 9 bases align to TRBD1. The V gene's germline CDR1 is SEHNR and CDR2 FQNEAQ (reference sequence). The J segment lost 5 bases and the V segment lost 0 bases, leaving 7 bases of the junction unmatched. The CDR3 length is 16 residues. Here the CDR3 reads CASSLADRGTLETQYF. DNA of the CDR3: TGTGCCAGCAGCTTAGCCGACAGGGGGACCCTCGAGACCCAGTACTTC. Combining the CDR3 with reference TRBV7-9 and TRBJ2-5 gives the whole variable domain DTGVSQNPRHKITKRGQNVTFRCDPISEHNRLYWYRQTLGQGPEFLTYFQNEAQLEKSRLLSDRFSAERPKGSFSTLEIQRTEQGDSAMYLCASSLADRGTLETQYFGPGTRLLVL.

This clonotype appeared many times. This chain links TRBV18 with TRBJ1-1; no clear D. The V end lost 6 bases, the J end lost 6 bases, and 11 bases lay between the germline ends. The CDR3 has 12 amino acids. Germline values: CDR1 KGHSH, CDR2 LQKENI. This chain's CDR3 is CASSAMAPEAFF. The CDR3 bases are TGTGCCAGCTCGGCCATGGCTCCTGAAGCTTTCTTT. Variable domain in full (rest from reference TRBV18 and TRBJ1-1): NAGVMQNPRHLVRRRGQEARLRCSPMKGHSHVYWYRQLPEEGLKFMVYLQKENIIDESGMPKERFSAEFPKEGPSILRIQQVVRGDSAAYFCASSAMAPEAFFGQGTRLTVV.

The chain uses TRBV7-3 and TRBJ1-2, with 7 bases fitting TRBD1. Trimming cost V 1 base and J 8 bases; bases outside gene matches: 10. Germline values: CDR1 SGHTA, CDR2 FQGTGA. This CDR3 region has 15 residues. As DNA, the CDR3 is TGTGCCAGCAGCTTAAAGACAGGGACGGTCGACGGCTACACCTTC. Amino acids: CASSLKTGTVDGYTF.